Presented here are 15 T cell receptor beta chains from one specimen sequenced in a study of shared clonotypes between healthy human individuals. The naive CD8 subset, CD45RO-negative cells positively selected for CCR7, excluded terminally differentiated effector memory CD45RA+ cells. Libraries were prepared by immunoSEQ multiplex PCR; TCRdb keeps only in-frame clonotypes and omits some of them. Of around 1.9 million clones detected, about 92% appear once; the ten largest clones hold more than 1.5%. Sequenced material: naive CD8+ T cells from PBMCs. All receptors derive from a man between 18 and 35 years old in good health. Some clones in this sample may be carry-over from other donors' samples.

This chain links TRBV5-1 with TRBJ2-7; perhaps TRBD1 as D (6 bases). The CDR3 runs to 13 residues. CDR1 is SGHRS, CDR2 YFSETQ, per germline. Deletions cut 4 bases from V and 6 bases from J, with 14 bases between. In DNA, the CDR3 is TGCGCCAGCAGCCTGGGACACCCGTTCGAGCAGTACTTC. Amino acids: CASSLGHPFEQYF.

The J gene is TRBJ2-1, the V gene TRBV11-2; 11 bases are a match to TRBD2. The V gene's germline CDR1 is SGHAT and CDR2 FQNNGV. The CDR3 runs to 17 residues. The trim removed 5 bases at V and 1 base at J, leaving 7 bases unmatched. The CDR3 coding sequence is TGTGCCAGCAGCGCTCCGACTAGCGGGGAATCCTACAATGAGCAGTTCTTC. This gives the protein CASSAPTSGESYNEQFF.

On this clone itself: Other DNA sequences within the sample encode an identical CDR3. This chain joins TRBV6-5 and TRBJ2-1, with D uncertain. The CDR3 is 12 residues long. Trimming removed 2 bases from V and 6 bases from J, with 5 bases in between. Germline V gene lookup returns CDR1 MNHEY and CDR2 SVGAGI. CDR3 in DNA: TGTGCCAGCAGTTACGGTGGCAATGAGCAGTTCTTC. Translating it yields CASSYGGNEQFF.

The V gene is TRBV30, the J gene TRBJ2-5; D perhaps matches TRBD1 (6 bases). The J call could be wrong; TRBJ2-7 is a better fit for the DNA end. The CDR3 length is 13 residues. Germline CDR1 is GTSNPN and CDR2 is SVGIG (reference sequence). Here the CDR3 DNA reads TGTGCCTGGGACCCGGGACACACCTACGAGCAGTACTTC. Protein: CAWDPGHTYEQYF.

The rearrangement joins TRBV27 to TRBJ1-2, with a tentative D call TRBD1 (5 bases). The CDR3 loop spans 18 amino acids. Germline V gene data show CDR1 as MNHEY and CDR2 as SMNVEV (reference sequence). Trimming stripped 2 bases from V and 2 bases from J, with 21 bases between. The CDR3 sequence: CASSLDPWDLRGNYGYTF. CDR3 coding DNA: TGTGCCAGCAGTTTAGACCCCTGGGACCTAAGAGGGAACTATGGCTACACCTTC.

The CDR3 here is CASSIVTGATTEAFF. The CDR3 DNA sequence: TGTGCCAGTAGTATAGTTACAGGGGCGACCACTGAAGCTTTCTTT. The chain recombines TRBV19 with TRBJ1-1; TRBD1 matches 7 bases. The V gene end was trimmed by 1 base and the J gene end by 4 bases; junction bases not matched to a gene: 6. Looked up from germline, CDR1 is LNHDA and CDR2 is SQIVND (reference sequence). CDR3 size: 15 residues.

CDR3 nucleotides: TGTGCCAGCAGTTTATCTTTGCCGACAGGAGTCGAGCAGTACTTC. Encoded protein: CASSLSLPTGVEQYF. V and J are TRBV27 and TRBJ2-7, with D maybe TRBD1 (6 bases). Trimming took 0 bases from V and 6 from J, leaving 15 bases between them. CDR3 length: 15 residues. The germline V gene encodes CDR1 MNHEY and CDR2 SMNVEV (reference sequence).

This clone was detected once. The chain joins TRBV7-6 to TRBJ2-3; TRBD2 is a possible D gene (5 bases). V was shortened by 7 bases and J by 5 bases, with 19 bases between the two germline ends. The CDR3 contains 15 residues. Germline V gene lookup returns CDR1 SGHVS and CDR2 FNYEAQ. The CDR3 DNA reads as TGTGCCAGCACCCTATTGCAGCGGTCTGGAGATACGCAGTATTTT. It translates to CASTLLQRSGDTQYF.

The chain uses TRBV6-1 and TRBJ2-7, with no clear D. The CDR3 consists of 13 residues. CDR1 MNHNS and CDR2 SASEGT come from the germline V gene. Trimming left V 6 bases short and J 6 bases short, with 15 bases between. The CDR3, as DNA: TGTGCCAGCAGAAGGCCCCCGGATAGCGAGCAGTACTTC. It yields the protein CASRRPPDSEQYF.

This clone came up once. Other DNA sequences from this sample encode an identical CDR3 as well. The V gene is TRBV6-1, the J gene TRBJ2-7; 7 bases line up with TRBD1. V gave up 5 bases and J gave up 3 bases; unmatched junction bases: 4. The CDR3 runs 13 residues. Germline assignment: CDR1 MNHNS and CDR2 SASEGT. The CDR3 DNA is TGTGCCAGCAGTTCCTGGACAGGCTACGAGCAGTACTTC. Translated: CASSSWTGYEQYF.

The V and J genes are TRBV4-1 and TRBJ2-2; D remains unclear. Trimming removed 0 bases from V and 1 base from J, with 9 bases in between. The CDR3 is made up of 16 amino acids. Germline values: CDR1 MGHRA, CDR2 YSYEKL. The CDR3 DNA reads TGCGCCAGCAGCCAAGACCTCAGGTGGAACACCGGGGAGCTGTTTTTT. Protein sequence: CASSQDLRWNTGELFF.

The chain recombines TRBV11-3 with TRBJ2-3, with D unresolved. V gave up 1 base and J gave up 8 bases, with 10 bases separating them. This CDR3 spans 13 amino acids. From germline, CDR1 is SGHNT and CDR2 YENEEA. The CDR3 nucleotides read TGTGCCAGCAGCTTAGCCCCTAGGGCTACGCAGTATTTT. Amino acid sequence: CASSLAPRATQYF.

The chain combines TRBV7-9 with TRBJ2-1; 9 bases are shared with TRBD2. This CDR3 comprises 15 residues. Germline CDR1 and CDR2: SEHNR and FQNEAQ (reference sequence). V shed 3 bases and J 6 bases; nucleotides not matched to a gene: 6. The CDR3 DNA is TGTGCCAGCAGCTTTGCGGGAGGGTGGGGCAATGAGCAGTTCTTC. As protein: CASSFAGGWGNEQFF.

The V call is TRBV4-1, the J call TRBJ2-7; TRBD1 agrees at 7 bases. The germline gives CDR1 MGHRA, CDR2 YSYEKL. Trimming at V came to 4 bases and at J to 5 bases, leaving 8 bases not matched to a gene. This CDR3 has 14 residues. CDR3 DNA sequence: TGCGCCAGCAGCCCCCAATCGACAGGGCACGAGCAGTACTTC. Translating it yields CASSPQSTGHEQYF.

This clone showed up just once. The chain couples TRBV7-9 to TRBJ2-5; a possible D gene is TRBD1 (7 bases). The germline V and J ends were trimmed by 5 bases and 5 bases, with 18 bases remaining between them. The CDR3 consists of 15 residues. Germline CDR1 is SEHNR and CDR2 is FQNEAQ (reference sequence). The CDR3 loop is CASSLGGQRNETQYF. The CDR3 DNA is TGTGCCAGCAGCCTGGGGGGACAGAGAAACGAGACCCAGTACTTC.